The present entry profiles one TCR beta chain with its context. Its antigen is not known. Making use of molecular barcodes, quantitative 5'-RACE generated TCR beta libraries. TCRdb reprocessed the 5' RACE reads via MiXCR and lists one record per CDR3 protein. The sample records roughly 90,000 distinct CDR3 sequences, about 8.3% being singletons. This CDR3 has 16 amino acids. CDR1 is SGHVS and CDR2 is FQNEAQ in the germline V gene. Germline trimming cut 6 bases from V and 5 bases from J; bases unmatched to any gene: 11. The sample belongs to a study of CD8 T cells in ankylosing spondylitis. Study findings and constraints: As reported, disease-linked clones showed significant enrichment in matched ankylosing spondylitis synovial fluid. Ankylosing spondylitis blood seemed to carry a telltale TCR beta motif made of several highly homologous variants.

The TCR was taken from a male donor with ankylosing spondylitis. This sequence joins TRBV7-8 and TRBJ2-7; TRBD1 aligns across 12 bases. What was sequenced was blood, either unsorted or a sorted T cell fraction (not recorded which). The CDR3 loop is CASRPRDRGLFHEQYF. The CDR3 nucleotides are TGTGCCAGCAGACCAAGGGACAGGGGGCTTTTCCACGAGCAGTACTTC.